Listed below are T cell receptor beta chains from one sample, sequenced in a study of cytomegalovirus exposure and HLA in healthy donors. The method was immunoSEQ multiplex PCR; TCRdb's version includes in-frame clones alone and lacks a portion of them. The data show 75,000 to 95,000 clones, 69% seen once. The sample was PBMCs. The source of these receptors is a man over 45 in good health and CMV-seronegative. Each CDR3 is given with its conserved first and last residue.

j_call: TRBJ2-2; v_call: TRBV5-6; cdr3_length: 18; cdr3_aa: CASSFYRLAGVGTGELFF
j_call: TRBJ1-4; v_call: TRBV18; cdr3_length: 14; cdr3_aa: CASSSTGNGEKLFF
j_call: TRBJ2-7; v_call: TRBV4-1; cdr3_length: 14; cdr3_aa: CASSQEGTTYEQYF
j_call: TRBJ1-5; v_call: TRBV15; cdr3_length: 17; cdr3_aa: CATSRDLSGNSNQPQHF
j_call: TRBJ2-7; v_call: TRBV29-1; cdr3_length: 18; cdr3_aa: CSVKRRGGPNKPPYEQYF
j_call: TRBJ2-5; v_call: TRBV4-2; cdr3_length: 15; cdr3_aa: CASSHPGQGGETQYF
j_call: TRBJ1-6; v_call: TRBV11-3; cdr3_length: 16; cdr3_aa: CASSLDRRSYNSPLHF
j_call: TRBJ1-1; v_call: TRBV30; cdr3_length: 13; cdr3_aa: CAWDRGLSTEAFF
j_call: TRBJ2-1; v_call: TRBV5-6; cdr3_length: 15; cdr3_aa: CASSLEPGAYNEQFF
j_call: TRBJ1-5; v_call: TRBV2; cdr3_length: 14; cdr3_aa: CASSAQVSNQPQHF
j_call: TRBJ2-5; v_call: TRBV7-9; cdr3_length: 14; cdr3_aa: CASSPLAGVETQYF
j_call: TRBJ2-3; v_call: TRBV2; cdr3_length: 17; cdr3_aa: CASTKQGRFGQRDTQYF
j_call: TRBJ2-5; v_call: TRBV7-7; cdr3_length: 16; cdr3_aa: CASSLGPSGGQETQYF
j_call: TRBJ1-4; v_call: TRBV15; cdr3_length: 14; cdr3_aa: CATSQGAANEKLFF
j_call: TRBJ1-1; v_call: TRBV28; cdr3_length: 15; cdr3_aa: CASSALGGKDTEAFF
j_call: TRBJ2-5; v_call: TRBV2; cdr3_length: 13; cdr3_aa: CASSGQGQETQYF
j_call: TRBJ2-7; v_call: TRBV5-1; cdr3_length: 13; cdr3_aa: CASSLRAGYEQYF
j_call: TRBJ1-1; v_call: TRBV9; cdr3_length: 14; cdr3_aa: CASSVGIQGTEAFF
j_call: TRBJ1-2; v_call: TRBV9; cdr3_length: 15; cdr3_aa: CASSVGQAAFYGYTF
j_call: TRBJ2-1; v_call: TRBV10-3; cdr3_length: 13; cdr3_aa: CAINPSGYNEQFF
j_call: TRBJ2-2; v_call: TRBV5-1; cdr3_length: 15; cdr3_aa: CDSSLSQGARGELFF
j_call: TRBJ2-1; v_call: TRBV6-6; cdr3_length: 12; cdr3_aa: CASSPADNEQFF
j_call: TRBJ2-2; v_call: TRBV4-1; cdr3_length: 15; cdr3_aa: CASSQDRTGRGELFF
j_call: TRBJ1-1; v_call: TRBV5-1; cdr3_length: 18; cdr3_aa: CASSLRGQGALFDTEAFF
j_call: TRBJ2-7; v_call: TRBV5-6; cdr3_length: 11; cdr3_aa: CASSAYYEQYF
j_call: TRBJ1-1; v_call: TRBV5-5; cdr3_length: 14; cdr3_aa: CASDLGQQEAEAFF
j_call: TRBJ2-5; v_call: TRBV7-9; cdr3_length: 18; cdr3_aa: CASSLFKVPRLKQETQYF
j_call: TRBJ1-4; v_call: TRBV7-8; cdr3_length: 16; cdr3_aa: CASSLEPGRPNEKLFF
j_call: TRBJ1-2; v_call: TRBV5-1; cdr3_length: 15; cdr3_aa: CASSLEGRSGDGYTF
j_call: TRBJ1-5; v_call: TRBV5-8; cdr3_length: 14; cdr3_aa: CASSPGTGNQPQHF
j_call: TRBJ1-3; v_call: TRBV7-9; cdr3_length: 18; cdr3_aa: CASSPGQGASSSGNTIYF
j_call: TRBJ2-7; v_call: TRBV4-3; cdr3_length: 16; cdr3_aa: CASSQKGLAYPYEQYF
j_call: TRBJ1-1; v_call: TRBV12-5; cdr3_length: 18; cdr3_aa: CASGLVRDGTGAVTEAFF
j_call: TRBJ1-1; v_call: TRBV28; cdr3_length: 13; cdr3_aa: CASRVYMYTEAFF
j_call: TRBJ2-7; v_call: TRBV5-1; cdr3_length: 14; cdr3_aa: CASSSRQGSYEQYF
j_call: TRBJ1-1; v_call: TRBV28; cdr3_length: 15; cdr3_aa: CASRPRGGYGTVDIF
j_call: TRBJ1-2; v_call: TRBV2; cdr3_length: 14; cdr3_aa: CASSEQGGNYGYTF
j_call: TRBJ1-2; v_call: TRBV6-5; cdr3_length: 11; cdr3_aa: CASKRGYGYTF